The clone carrying this TCR beta chain turned up a few times. Its antigen is undetermined. Between the trimmed V and J ends, which lost 5 bases and 3 bases, there was a span of 8 bases. The germline V gene encodes CDR1 SGHKS and CDR2 YYEKEE (reference sequence). This CDR3 comprises 12 residues. The record originates from a study of blood T cells in healthy people across ages. Overall study results and limits: Long-lived donors exceeded aged donors in naive CD4+ cells and diversity. Donor CMV infection status was unknown, possibly confounding age-related changes in expanded clonotypes.

Primed by a sample-barcoded 5' primer and a J-beta primer mix, a second PCR proceeded for about 6 to 12 cycles. TCRdb passed the 5' RACE reads through MiXCR, listing each CDR3 protein once. The table lists about 780,000 distinct CDR3 sequences, roughly 24% of them singletons. These data also featured in a second study, about T cells of mothers and their children. Per that paper: Each 15 ul cDNA reaction used 1.5 ug RNA; all RNA was used. Each mother yielded more than 8 million TCR beta CDR3 reads. Each child yielded millions of reads.

This TCR was sampled from a boy aged 10-17 years in good health. The material sequenced was blood. The chain couples TRBV5-5 to TRBJ2-5; D remains unclear. CDR3 bases: TGTGCCAGCAGTCCATATGAAGAGACCCAGTACTTC. This sequence encodes CASSPYEETQYF.